This T cell receptor (beta chain) was obtained from a study of cytomegalovirus exposure and HLA in healthy donors. A remark on this clone: Its specificity is unknown.

The V and J ends lost 4 bases and 6 bases respectively, with 12 bases between them. CDR3 length: 13 residues. The germline CDR1 and CDR2 sequences are MGHRA and YSYEKL. Study-level points and caveats: There were some 150 TCR beta chains listed as cytomegalovirus-associated.

13 Jbeta primers and 60 Vbeta primers were used for the PCR. Assay: immunoSEQ multiplex PCR; the TCRdb copy retains only in-frame clones and omits some. The table has over 150,000 clones, around three quarters seen once. The specimen was PBMCs. V is TRBV4-1 and J is TRBJ1-1, with D maybe TRBD1 (5 bases). The TCR originated in a man aged 25 to 40 in good health and CMV-seropositive. The DNA for the CDR3 is TGCGCCAGCAGCCTCCCCGGGACTGCTGAAGCTTTCTTT. Amino acids: CASSLPGTAEAFF.